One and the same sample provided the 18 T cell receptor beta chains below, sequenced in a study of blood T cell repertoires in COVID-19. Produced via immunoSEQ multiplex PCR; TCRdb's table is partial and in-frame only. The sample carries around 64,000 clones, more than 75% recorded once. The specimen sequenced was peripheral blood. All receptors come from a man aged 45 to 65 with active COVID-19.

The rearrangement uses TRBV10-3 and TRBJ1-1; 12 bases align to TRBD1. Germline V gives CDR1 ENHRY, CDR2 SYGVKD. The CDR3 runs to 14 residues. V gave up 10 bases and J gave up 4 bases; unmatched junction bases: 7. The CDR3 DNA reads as TGTGCCACCGGGACAGGGGGCTTGGTCACTGAAGCTTTCTTT. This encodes CATGTGGLVTEAFF.

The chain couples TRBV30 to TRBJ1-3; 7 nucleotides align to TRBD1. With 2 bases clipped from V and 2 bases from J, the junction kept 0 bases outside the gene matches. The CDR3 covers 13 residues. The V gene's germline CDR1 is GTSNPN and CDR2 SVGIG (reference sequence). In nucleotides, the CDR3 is TGTGCCTGGAGTAGGGGGCCTGGAAACACCATATATTTT. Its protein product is CAWSRGPGNTIYF. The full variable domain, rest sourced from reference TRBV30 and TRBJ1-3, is SQTIHQWPATLVQPVGSPLSLECTVEGTSNPNLYWYRQAAGRGLQLLFYSVGIGQISSEVPQNLSASRPQDRQFILSSKKLLLSDSGFYLCAWSRGPGNTIYFGEGSWLTVV.

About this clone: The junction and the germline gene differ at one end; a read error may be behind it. CDR3 DNA: TGTGCCAGCGCCCAGGTTTTCAGCAATCAGCTCCAGCATTTT. Protein: CASAQVFSNQLQHF. The gene calls are TRBV2 and TRBJ1-5, with D uncertain. Germline V gene data show CDR1 as SNHLY and CDR2 as FYNNEI. This CDR3 spans 14 amino acids.

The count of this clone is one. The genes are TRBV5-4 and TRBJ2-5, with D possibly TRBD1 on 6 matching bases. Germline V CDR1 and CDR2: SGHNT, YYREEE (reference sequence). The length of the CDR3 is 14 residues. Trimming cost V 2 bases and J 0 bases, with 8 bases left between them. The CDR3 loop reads CASSFGTHQETQYF. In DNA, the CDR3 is TGTGCCAGCAGCTTCGGGACACACCAAGAGACCCAGTACTTC.

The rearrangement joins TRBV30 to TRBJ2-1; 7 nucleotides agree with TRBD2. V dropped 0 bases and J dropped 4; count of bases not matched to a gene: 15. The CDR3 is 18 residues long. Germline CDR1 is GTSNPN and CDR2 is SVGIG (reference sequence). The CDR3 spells CAWSVCQLGLAVYNEQFF. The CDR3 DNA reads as TGTGCCTGGAGTGTATGTCAACTAGGGCTAGCGGTATACAATGAGCAGTTCTTC.

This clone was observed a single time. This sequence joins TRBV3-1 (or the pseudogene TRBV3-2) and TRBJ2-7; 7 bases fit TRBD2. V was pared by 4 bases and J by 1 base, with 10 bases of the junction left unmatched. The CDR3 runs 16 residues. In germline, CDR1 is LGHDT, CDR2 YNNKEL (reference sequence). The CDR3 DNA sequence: TGTGCCAGCAGCCGCGGACTCTTGGGGGGGTCCTACGAGCAGTACTTC. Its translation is CASSRGLLGGSYEQYF.

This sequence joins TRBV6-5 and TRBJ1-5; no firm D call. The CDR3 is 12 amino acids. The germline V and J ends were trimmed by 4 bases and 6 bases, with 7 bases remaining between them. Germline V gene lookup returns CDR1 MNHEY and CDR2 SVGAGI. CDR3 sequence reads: CASSSGSQPQHF. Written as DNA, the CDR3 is TGTGCCAGCAGTTCGGGTTCTCAGCCCCAGCATTTT.

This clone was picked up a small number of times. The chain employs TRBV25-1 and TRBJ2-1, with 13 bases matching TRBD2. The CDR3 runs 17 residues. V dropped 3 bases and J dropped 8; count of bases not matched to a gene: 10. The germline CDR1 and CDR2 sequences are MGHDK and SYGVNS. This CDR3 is CASSDPRLAGGIDEQFF. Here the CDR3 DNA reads TGTGCCAGCAGTGACCCCCGACTAGCGGGAGGCATCGATGAGCAGTTCTTC. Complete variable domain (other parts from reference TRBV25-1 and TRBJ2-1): EADIYQTPRYLVIGTGKKITLECSQTMGHDKMYWYQQDPGMELHLIHYSYGVNSTEKGDLSSESTVSRIRTEHFPLTLESARPSHTSQYLCASSDPRLAGGIDEQFFGPGTRLTVL.

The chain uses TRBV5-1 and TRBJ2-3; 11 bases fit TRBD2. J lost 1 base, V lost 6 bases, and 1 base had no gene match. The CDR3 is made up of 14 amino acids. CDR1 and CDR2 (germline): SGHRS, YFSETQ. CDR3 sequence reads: CASKGLAGTDTQYF. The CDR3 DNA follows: TGCGCCAGCAAGGGACTAGCGGGCACAGATACGCAGTATTTT.

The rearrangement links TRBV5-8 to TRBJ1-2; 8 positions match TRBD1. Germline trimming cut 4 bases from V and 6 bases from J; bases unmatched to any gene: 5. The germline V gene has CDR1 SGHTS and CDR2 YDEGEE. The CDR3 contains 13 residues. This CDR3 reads CASSDRGRDGYTF. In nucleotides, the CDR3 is TGTGCCAGCAGCGACAGGGGACGGGATGGCTACACCTTC.

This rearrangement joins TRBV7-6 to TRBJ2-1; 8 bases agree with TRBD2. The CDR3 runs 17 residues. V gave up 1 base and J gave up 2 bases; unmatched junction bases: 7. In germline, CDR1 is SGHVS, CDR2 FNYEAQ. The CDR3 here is CASSLGITSGPYNEQFF. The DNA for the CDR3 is TGTGCCAGCAGCTTAGGCATTACTAGCGGCCCCTACAATGAGCAGTTCTTC.

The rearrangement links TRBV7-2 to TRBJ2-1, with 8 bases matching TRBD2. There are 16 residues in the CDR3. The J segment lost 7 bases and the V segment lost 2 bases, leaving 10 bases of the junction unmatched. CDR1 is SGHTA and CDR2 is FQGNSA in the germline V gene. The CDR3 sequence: CASSLRSAGVGNEQFF. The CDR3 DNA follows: TGTGCCAGCAGCTTAAGATCAGCGGGAGTGGGGAATGAGCAGTTCTTC.

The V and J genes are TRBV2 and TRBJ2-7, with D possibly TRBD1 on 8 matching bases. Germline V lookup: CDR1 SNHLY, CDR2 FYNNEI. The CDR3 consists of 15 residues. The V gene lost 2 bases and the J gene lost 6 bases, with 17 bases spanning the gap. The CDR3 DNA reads TGTGCCAGCAGTGAAAACAGGGGGGGAGTGGGCGAGCAGTACTTC. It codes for CASSENRGGVGEQYF.

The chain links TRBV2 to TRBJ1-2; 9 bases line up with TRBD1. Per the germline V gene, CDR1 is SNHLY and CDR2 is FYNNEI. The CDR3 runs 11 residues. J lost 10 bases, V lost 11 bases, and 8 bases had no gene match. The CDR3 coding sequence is TGTGCCGGAGGGACAGGGTGGGACTACACCTTC. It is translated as CAGGTGWDYTF.

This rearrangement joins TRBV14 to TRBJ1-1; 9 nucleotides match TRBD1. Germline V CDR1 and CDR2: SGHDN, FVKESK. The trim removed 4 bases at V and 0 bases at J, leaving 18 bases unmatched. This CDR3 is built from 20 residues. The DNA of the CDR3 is TGTGCCAGCAGCCGAGCCGGGACAGGGAGTGAATTGGCAATGAACACTGAAGCTTTCTTT. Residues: CASSRAGTGSELAMNTEAFF.

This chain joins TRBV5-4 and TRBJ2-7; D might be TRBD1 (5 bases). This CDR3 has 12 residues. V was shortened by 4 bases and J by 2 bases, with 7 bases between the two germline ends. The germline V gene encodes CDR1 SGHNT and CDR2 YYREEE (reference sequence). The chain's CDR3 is CASSAGTYEQYF. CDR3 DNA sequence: TGTGCCAGCAGCGCAGGGACCTACGAGCAGTACTTC.

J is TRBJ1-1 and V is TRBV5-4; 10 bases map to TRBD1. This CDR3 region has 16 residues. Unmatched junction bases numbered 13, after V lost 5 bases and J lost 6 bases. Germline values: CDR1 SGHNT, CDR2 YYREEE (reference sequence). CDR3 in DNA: TGTGCCAGCAGGGATCCGAGGGACAGGGGTGCCGCTGAAGCTTTCTTT. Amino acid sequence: CASRDPRDRGAAEAFF.

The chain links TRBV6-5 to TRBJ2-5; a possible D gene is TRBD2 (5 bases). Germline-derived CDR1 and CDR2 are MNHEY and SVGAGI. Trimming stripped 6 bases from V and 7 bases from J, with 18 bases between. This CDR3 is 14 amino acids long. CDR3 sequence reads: CASRTPGSTGTQYF. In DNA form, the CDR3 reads TGTGCCAGCAGGACTCCGGGGTCAACCGGGACCCAGTACTTC.